A selection of T cell receptor beta chains follows, all from one sample in a study of CD8 T cells in ankylosing spondylitis. A single record per CDR3 protein comes from TCRdb applying MiXCR to the 5' RACE reads. The sample lists about 540,000 distinct CDR3 sequences, roughly 13% occurring once. Sequencing was done on a sample of blood, either unsorted or a sorted T cell fraction (not recorded which). The receptors come from a male donor with ankylosing spondylitis. Both conserved end residues are part of each CDR3. The D gene is left open where the match is weak. Where a row states a size, it is once, few, many or the class of an expanded clone; other rows omit it.

d_call,j_call,clone_size,v_call,cdr3_length,cdr3_nt,cdr3_aa
-,TRBJ2-1,few,TRBV20-1,14,TGCAGTGCTGAGGCGGAGCCCCGAATGACTAAGCAGTTCTTC,CSAEAEPRMTKQFF
-,TRBJ2-4,-,TRBV21-1,15,TGTGCCAGCAGCATTCCCCGGGACGGCAAAAACATTCAGTACTTC,CASSIPRDGKNIQYF
TRBD2,TRBJ2-5,many,TRBV9,16,TGTGCCAGCAGCGCTGGACTAGCGGGAGGTGAAGAGACCCAGTACTTC,CASSAGLAGGEETQYF
-,TRBJ1-2,few,TRBV5-1,15,TGCGCCAGCAGCTTGCCGGCACAGGATAGGAGCGGCTACACCTTC,CASSLPAQDRSGYTF
TRBD1,TRBJ2-2,few,TRBV5-6,16,TGTGCCAGCAGCAACCCGGGACAGGGGTACACCGGGGAGCTGTTTTTT,CASSNPGQGYTGELFF
TRBD2,TRBJ2-7,many,TRBV7-2,15,TGTGCCAGCAGCGTTACTAGCGGCCCCTCCTACGAGCAGTACTTC,CASSVTSGPSYEQYF
-,TRBJ2-3,-,TRBV10-3,15,TGTGCCATCAGTGTCGACAGGCAAACCACAGATACGCAGTATTTT,CAISVDRQTTDTQYF
-,TRBJ1-6,-,TRBV16,14,TGTGCCAGCAGCCAATCGCATGGGGATTCACCCCTCCACTTT,CASSQSHGDSPLHF
-,TRBJ2-1,-,TRBV20-1,15,TGCAGTGCTTCCCCCGGAGTATTTTCCTACAATGAGCAGTTCTTC,CSASPGVFSYNEQFF
-,TRBJ2-1,-,TRBV12-3/TRBV12-4,14,TGTGCCAGCAGTTTGGGTGCGGGGGGACAGGGCCAGTTCTTC,CASSLGAGGQGQFF
-,TRBJ2-1,-,TRBV29-1,16,TGCAGCGTTGGGGACTTAACCTTGAGCTCCTACAATGAGCAGTTCTTC,CSVGDLTLSSYNEQFF